This entry features one T cell receptor beta chain sequence. Its antigen is unidentified. The sample is drawn from a study of T cell repertoires in cytomegalovirus infection. Study information: CMV infection together with matching HLA type was indicated by public TCR beta signatures. Broader study findings: The study identified carriers of CMV plus the relevant HLA from cumulative public TCR beta family frequency.

TCRdb called the reads again in MiXCR, with one record for every CDR3 protein. This sample carries hundreds of thousands of distinct CDR3 sequences, roughly 35% of them seen once, and the ten largest clones take 2.8%. Germline V lookup: CDR1 SGHNT, CDR2 YENEEA. The CDR3 runs 15 residues. The V end lost 3 bases, the J end lost 5 bases, and 13 bases lay between the germline ends. Sequenced material: PBMCs. The chain is built from TRBV11-3 and TRBJ2-2; the D gene could be TRBD1 or TRBD2 (5 bases each). This receptor was taken from a human donor in good health (CMV status not recorded). Some clones in this sample may be carry-over from other donors' samples. CDR3 protein: CASSLGVSRTGELFF. For the CDR3, the DNA is TGTGCCAGCAGCTTGGGGGTCTCGAGAACCGGGGAGCTGTTTTTT.